A selection of T cell receptor beta chains follows, all from one sample in a study of T cell repertoires in cytomegalovirus infection. The antigens for these receptors are not known. TCRdb itself ran the reads through MiXCR, one entry per CDR3 protein. The table lists approximately 590,000 distinct CDR3 sequences, roughly 42% of them singletons. The sequencing here drew on cultured PBMCs, taken from culture after CMV antigen stimulation. These receptors originate from a human donor in good health (CMV status not recorded). Some clones in this sample may be carry-over from other donors' samples. Both conserved end residues are trimmed from each CDR3. The D gene is left open where the match is weak. Rows give clone size only sometimes, using once, few, many, or a class for an expanded clone.

size: few
V: TRBV7-2
D: .
length: 11
CDR3: ASSERQVRELF

size: .
V: TRBV7-8
D: .
length: 15
CDR3: ASSSSGGPNSNQPQH

size: .
V: TRBV14
D: TRBD1
length: 12
CDR3: ASRGQGIGQPQH

size: .
V: TRBV7-6
D: TRBD2
length: 18
CDR3: ASSLAPVTRFGTSGTEQY

size: .
V: TRBV2
D: TRBD2
length: 13
CDR3: ASSPELAGGTEQF

size: .
V: TRBV12-3/TRBV12-4
D: .
length: 13
CDR3: ASTSNIEPDTEAF

size: few
V: TRBV2
D: .
length: 10
CDR3: ASTQIYTEAF

size: few
V: TRBV12-5
D: TRBD2
length: 15
CDR3: ASGLVRRLAGGDEQF

size: few
V: TRBV4-2
D: TRBD1
length: 17
CDR3: ASSQEWNRGMRSHDEQF

size: .
V: TRBV7-3
D: TRBD1
length: 12
CDR3: ASSPDRGRGEQY

size: .
V: TRBV29-1
D: .
length: 11
CDR3: SVVDGANEKLF

size: .
V: TRBV2
D: .
length: 12
CDR3: ASSERWTIDTQY

size: .
V: TRBV20-1
D: .
length: 12
CDR3: SARDRRQTGELF

size: few
V: TRBV7-9
D: .
length: 12
CDR3: ASSRKSSYNEQF

size: once
V: TRBV28
D: .
length: 11
CDR3: ASTQGRASEAF

size: .
V: TRBV11-2
D: .
length: 13
CDR3: ASSVRRSANEKLF

size: .
V: TRBV20-1
D: TRBD1
length: 13
CDR3: SASNRGRSNEKLF

size: .
V: TRBV7-2
D: .
length: 14
CDR3: ASSLDVGGASYEQY

size: .
V: TRBV6-5
D: .
length: 12
CDR3: ASSRAGTRGEQY

size: .
V: TRBV18
D: .
length: 15
CDR3: ASSPTRGFSGANVLT

size: few
V: TRBV7-2
D: .
length: 13
CDR3: ASSPSSTRINEQF

size: .
V: TRBV4-1
D: .
length: 11
CDR3: ASSPERGEGYT

size: .
V: TRBV4-1
D: TRBD1
length: 14
CDR3: ASSQDRGQAHYGYT

size: .
V: TRBV12-3/TRBV12-4
D: .
length: 11
CDR3: ASIAPGNTEAF

size: few
V: TRBV7-2
D: TRBD2
length: 12
CDR3: ASRGGADTGELF

size: .
V: TRBV7-6
D: TRBD2
length: 13
CDR3: ASSLAGVGVNEQF

size: .
V: TRBV7-9
D: .
length: 13
CDR3: ASGSPGQTYNEQF

size: .
V: TRBV7-2
D: .
length: 13
CDR3: ASSSGPSGANVLT

size: .
V: TRBV7-9
D: .
length: 12
CDR3: ASSLRGVIYEQY

size: few
V: TRBV6-2/TRBV6-3
D: TRBD1
length: 12
CDR3: ASRLTGGSQPQH

size: .
V: TRBV7-8
D: TRBD2
length: 15
CDR3: ASSPRLAGGPVYEQY

size: few
V: TRBV12-3/TRBV12-4
D: TRBD2
length: 13
CDR3: ASSFLLAGYNEQF

size: .
V: TRBV12-3/TRBV12-4
D: .
length: 10
CDR3: ASSQDRNTIY

size: .
V: TRBV11-2
D: .
length: 13
CDR3: ASSLAAGTQETQY

size: .
V: TRBV4-1
D: .
length: 14
CDR3: ASSQEGRPGTPGAF

size: few
V: TRBV7-6
D: TRBD2
length: 13
CDR3: ASSLEPSGDNEQF

size: many
V: TRBV7-2
D: .
length: 13
CDR3: ASSLRGPITDTQY

size: .
V: TRBV3-1
D: .
length: 12
CDR3: ASSQEVSENEQF

size: .
V: TRBV10-3
D: .
length: 13
CDR3: AISESLQGYTEAF

size: .
V: TRBV4-1
D: TRBD2
length: 14
CDR3: ASSLELAGVAYEQY

size: .
V: TRBV27
D: .
length: 14
CDR3: ASSLTSASSYNEQF

size: many
V: TRBV12-3/TRBV12-4
D: .
length: 13
CDR3: ASSLGGAGANVLT

size: few
V: TRBV12-3/TRBV12-4
D: TRBD2
length: 13
CDR3: ASSPRTSGSYEQF

size: few
V: TRBV7-8
D: .
length: 15
CDR3: ASSLVGQWTYNSPLH

size: .
V: TRBV6-6
D: .
length: 13
CDR3: ASSYTRVDYQPQH

size: few
V: TRBV29-1
D: .
length: 11
CDR3: SVEGSGGEGYT

size: few
V: TRBV28
D: .
length: 12
CDR3: ASSSTATGNTIY

size: .
V: TRBV7-2
D: TRBD1
length: 12
CDR3: ASNRQGMNTEAF

size: .
V: TRBV2
D: .
length: 11
CDR3: ATSSQYNSPLH

size: once
V: TRBV5-5
D: .
length: 15
CDR3: ASKPTLGESGANVLT

size: .
V: TRBV28
D: TRBD2
length: 13
CDR3: ASSLWASGAYEQF

size: .
V: TRBV24-1
D: TRBD2
length: 11
CDR3: ATRPGGSGELF

size: few
V: TRBV6-1
D: .
length: 13
CDR3: ASNNIRTGANVLT

size: few
V: TRBV10-3
D: TRBD2
length: 14
CDR3: AISGLAGALNYEQY

size: .
V: TRBV7-2
D: .
length: 13
CDR3: ASSGRGSYNSPLH

size: .
V: TRBV7-2
D: .
length: 13
CDR3: ASSFSFTVENIQY

size: few
V: TRBV7-2
D: TRBD1
length: 12
CDR3: ASRTTGVTYEQY